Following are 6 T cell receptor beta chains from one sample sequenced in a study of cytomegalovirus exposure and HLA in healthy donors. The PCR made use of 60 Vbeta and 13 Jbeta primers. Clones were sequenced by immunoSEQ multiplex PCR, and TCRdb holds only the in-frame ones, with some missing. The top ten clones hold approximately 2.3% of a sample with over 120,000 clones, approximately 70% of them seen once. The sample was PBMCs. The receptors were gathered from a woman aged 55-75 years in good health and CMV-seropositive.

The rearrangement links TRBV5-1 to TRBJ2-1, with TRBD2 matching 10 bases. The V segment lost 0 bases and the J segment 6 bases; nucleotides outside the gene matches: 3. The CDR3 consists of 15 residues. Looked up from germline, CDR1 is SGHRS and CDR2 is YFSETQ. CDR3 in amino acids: CASSLGLAGVNEQFF. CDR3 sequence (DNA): TGCGCCAGCAGCTTGGGTCTAGCGGGAGTCAATGAGCAGTTCTTC.

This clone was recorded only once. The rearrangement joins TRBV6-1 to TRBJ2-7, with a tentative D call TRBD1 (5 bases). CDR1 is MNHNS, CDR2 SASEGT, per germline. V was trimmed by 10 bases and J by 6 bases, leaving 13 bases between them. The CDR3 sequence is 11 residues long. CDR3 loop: CATTQVSEQYF. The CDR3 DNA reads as TGTGCCACAACACAGGTCTCCGAGCAGTACTTC.

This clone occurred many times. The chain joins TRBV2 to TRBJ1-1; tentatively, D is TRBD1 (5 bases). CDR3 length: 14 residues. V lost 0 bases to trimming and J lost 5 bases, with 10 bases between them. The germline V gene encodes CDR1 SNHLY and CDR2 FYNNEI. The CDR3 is CASSEAGRVTEAFF. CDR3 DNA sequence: TGTGCCAGCAGTGAAGCGGGCAGGGTGACTGAAGCTTTCTTT.

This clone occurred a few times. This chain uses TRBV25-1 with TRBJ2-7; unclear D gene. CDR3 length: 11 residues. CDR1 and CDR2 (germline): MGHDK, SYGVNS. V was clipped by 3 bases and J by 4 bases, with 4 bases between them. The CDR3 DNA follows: TGTGCCAGCAGTGATCAGTACGAGCAGTACTTC. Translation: CASSDQYEQYF.

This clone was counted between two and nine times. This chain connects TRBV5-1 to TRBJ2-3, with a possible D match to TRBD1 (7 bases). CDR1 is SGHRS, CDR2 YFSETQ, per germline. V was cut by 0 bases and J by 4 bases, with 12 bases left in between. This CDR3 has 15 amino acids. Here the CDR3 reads CASSLGQGGADTQYF. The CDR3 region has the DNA TGCGCCAGCAGCTTGGGGCAGGGGGGCGCAGATACGCAGTATTTT.

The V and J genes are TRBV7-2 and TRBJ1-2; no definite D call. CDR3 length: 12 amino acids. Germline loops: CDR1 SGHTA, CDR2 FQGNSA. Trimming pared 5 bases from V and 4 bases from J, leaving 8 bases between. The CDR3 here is CASSKEGYGYTF. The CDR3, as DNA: TGTGCCAGCAGCAAAGAGGGCTATGGCTACACCTTC.